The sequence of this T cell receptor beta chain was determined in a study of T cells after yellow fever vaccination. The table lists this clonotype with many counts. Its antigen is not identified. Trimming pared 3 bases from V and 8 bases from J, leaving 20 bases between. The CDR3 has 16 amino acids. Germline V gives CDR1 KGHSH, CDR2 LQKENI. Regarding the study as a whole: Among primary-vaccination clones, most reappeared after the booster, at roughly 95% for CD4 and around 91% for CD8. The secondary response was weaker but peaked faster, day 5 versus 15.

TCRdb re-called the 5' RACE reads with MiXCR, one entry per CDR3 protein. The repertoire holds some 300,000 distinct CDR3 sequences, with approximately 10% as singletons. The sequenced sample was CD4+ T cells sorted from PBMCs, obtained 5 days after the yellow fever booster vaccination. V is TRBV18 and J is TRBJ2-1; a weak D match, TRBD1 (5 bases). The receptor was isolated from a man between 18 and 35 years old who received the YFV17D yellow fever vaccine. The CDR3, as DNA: TGTGCCAGCTCACCGAGAGCAGGGTTAGGGTTCGATGAGCAGTTCTTC. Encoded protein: CASSPRAGLGFDEQFF.